Listed below are T cell receptor beta chains from one sample, sequenced in a study of early T cells in non-severe SARS-CoV-2 infection. Via MiXCR, TCRdb re-called the 5' RACE reads, giving one row per CDR3 protein. The sample carries some 82,000 distinct CDR3 sequences, about 6.5% recorded once. Sequenced: whole blood. These receptors were collected from an adult who was a healthcare worker with PCR-confirmed SARS-CoV-2 infection or an uninfected control (not recorded which). The CDR3 runs from the conserved cysteine through the conserved F or W. Each record gives: clone size, V gene, D gene, J gene, CDR3 protein, CDR3 DNA. D genes are given only for firm matches. Expanded clones get a size class; other rows say once, few or many, or leave the size out.

many	TRBV3-1	.	TRBJ1-1	CASSQVEHKAFF	TGTGCCAGCAGCCAAGTCGAGCATAAAGCTTTCTTT
many	TRBV14	.	TRBJ2-6	CASSQSGANVLTF	TGTGCCAGCAGCCAGTCAGGGGCCAACGTCCTGACTTTC
many	TRBV5-5	.	TRBJ2-3	CASSLVQLPSTDTQYF	TGTGCCAGCAGCTTGGTTCAGTTGCCGAGCACAGATACGCAGTATTTT
many	TRBV7-2	.	TRBJ2-5	CASSLVETQYF	TGTGCCAGCAGCTTAGTAGAGACCCAGTACTTC
many	TRBV14	.	TRBJ1-1	CASSWDIYTEAFF	TGTGCCAGCAGCTGGGACATTTACACTGAAGCTTTCTTT
.	TRBV7-6	.	TRBJ2-1	CASSFRGLRSYNEQFF	TGTGCCAGCAGCTTCCGGGGGCTCCGCTCCTACAATGAGCAGTTCTTC
.	TRBV6-2/TRBV6-3	.	TRBJ2-5	CASKRTIRQETQYF	TGTGCCTCCAAAAGGACTATTCGCCAAGAGACCCAGTACTTC
many	TRBV11-3	.	TRBJ2-1	CASSLRTYNEQFF	TGTGCCAGCAGCTTAAGGACTTACAATGAGCAGTTCTTC
.	TRBV27	TRBD1	TRBJ2-3	CASSFQGTGVTDTQYF	TGTGCCAGCAGTTTCCAAGGGACAGGGGTAACAGATACGCAGTATTTT
.	TRBV10-1	.	TRBJ1-1	CASSASDKTKAFF	TGCGCCAGCAGTGCCTCGGACAAAACTAAAGCTTTCTTT
.	TRBV7-2	TRBD1	TRBJ1-2	CASSPRDSKGYTF	TGTGCCAGCAGCCCACGGGACAGTAAAGGCTACACCTTC
many	TRBV20-1	TRBD2	TRBJ2-2	CSAGSGGTNTGELFF	TGCAGTGCTGGTAGCGGGGGGACGAACACCGGGGAGCTGTTTTTT
many	TRBV6-6	.	TRBJ2-3	CASSRQEDTQYF	TGTGCCAGCAGTCGACAAGAGGATACGCAGTATTTT
few	TRBV7-8	TRBD1	TRBJ2-3	CASSSVGTGVSDTQYF	TGTGCCAGCAGCTCAGTGGGGACAGGGGTATCAGATACGCAGTATTTT
few	TRBV4-2	TRBD2	TRBJ2-1	CASSPSGDEQFF	TGTGCCAGCAGCCCTAGCGGGGATGAGCAGTTCTTC
.	TRBV6-5	TRBD1	TRBJ1-6	CASSSLPGQGSPLHF	TGTGCCAGCAGTTCCCTACCGGGACAGGGTTCCCCCCTCCACTTT
.	TRBV28	.	TRBJ2-2	CASSPPGTKYGELFF	TGTGCCAGCAGTCCTCCCGGGACAAAGTACGGGGAGCTGTTTTTT
many	TRBV3-2	.	TRBJ2-2	CASSQDEVAVERNTGELFF	TGTGCCAGCAGCCAAGATGAGGTAGCTGTTGAACGTAACACCGGGGAGCTGTTTTTT
.	TRBV30	.	TRBJ2-1	CAWSVRPGSYNEQFF	TGTGCCTGGAGTGTACGCCCAGGGTCCTACAATGAGCAGTTCTTC
.	TRBV29-1	TRBD1	TRBJ1-3	CSVGGQGGNTIYF	TGCAGCGTTGGTGGACAGGGTGGAAACACCATATATTTT
few	TRBV27	.	TRBJ1-2	CASSPSVGPYGYTF	TGTGCCAGCAGTCCATCTGTTGGACCCTATGGCTACACCTTC
many	TRBV19	TRBD2	TRBJ2-5	CASSPGLVRETQYF	TGTGCCAGTAGTCCAGGACTAGTAAGAGAGACCCAGTACTTC
.	TRBV20-1	.	TRBJ2-5	CSVEGTGRGETQYF	TGCAGTGTTGAGGGGACCGGGAGAGGGGAGACCCAGTACTTC
.	TRBV6-5	TRBD1	TRBJ1-3	CASSYSGQGARGNTIYF	TGTGCCAGCAGTTACTCGGGGCAGGGGGCGCGAGGAAACACCATATATTTT
many	TRBV5-6	.	TRBJ1-3	CASSLDSGLNTIYF	TGTGCCAGCAGCTTGGATTCGGGCCTAAACACCATATATTTT
many	TRBV30	.	TRBJ1-2	CAWFRDRSFNYGYTF	TGTGCCTGGTTCCGGGACCGCTCGTTTAACTATGGCTACACCTTC
few	TRBV7-2	.	TRBJ2-1	CASSLDSRTGLQFF	TGTGCCAGCAGCTTAGACAGCCGTACGGGTCTGCAGTTCTTC
many	TRBV10-3	.	TRBJ2-5	CAIKPSDQETQYF	TGTGCCATCAAACCTAGCGACCAAGAGACCCAGTACTTC
many	TRBV11-2	.	TRBJ2-4	CASSLLGNLAKNIQYF	TGTGCCAGCAGCTTACTGGGGAACCTAGCCAAAAACATTCAGTACTTC
.	TRBV18	.	TRBJ2-1	CASSPPSVVNEQFF	TGTGCCAGCTCACCACCGAGCGTTGTGAATGAGCAGTTCTTC
many	TRBV11-2	TRBD1	TRBJ2-1	CASSLVGGLRGEQFF	TGTGCCAGCAGCTTAGTAGGGGGCCTTAGGGGTGAGCAGTTCTTC
many	TRBV24-1	TRBD2	TRBJ2-7	CATSDTGTSGPQYF	TGTGCCACCAGTGACACCGGGACTAGCGGCCCGCAGTACTTC
.	TRBV3-1	TRBD1	TRBJ2-7	CASSLGQSRSYEQYF	TGTGCCAGCAGCTTGGGACAGTCAAGGTCCTACGAGCAGTACTTC
medium-sized	TRBV25-1	.	TRBJ1-6	CASSEYGDSPLHF	TGTGCCAGCAGTGAATACGGTGACTCACCCCTCCACTTT
few	TRBV5-1	.	TRBJ2-7	CASRMDTSYEQYF	TGCGCCAGCAGAATGGATACCTCCTACGAGCAGTACTTC
few	TRBV2	.	TRBJ2-1	CASSAGTREQFF	TGTGCCAGCAGTGCCGGGACTCGCGAGCAGTTCTTC
few	TRBV3-1	TRBD2	TRBJ2-5	CASRAGVGETQYF	TGTGCCAGCCGAGCGGGAGTGGGTGAGACCCAGTACTTC
.	TRBV5-6	TRBD1	TRBJ2-3	CASRDRQGAEDTQYF	TGTGCCAGCAGGGACCGACAGGGGGCCGAAGATACGCAGTATTTT
.	TRBV5-4	.	TRBJ1-1	CASSTNGGQNTEAFF	TGTGCCAGCAGCACTAACGGGGGCCAGAACACTGAAGCTTTCTTT
few	TRBV7-6	.	TRBJ2-3	CASSPRNTDTQYF	TGTGCCAGCAGCCCAAGGAACACAGATACGCAGTATTTT
many	TRBV19	.	TRBJ1-5	CASTNPGYLDQPQHF	TGTGCCAGTACCAACCCTGGTTATTTGGATCAGCCCCAGCATTTT
many	TRBV10-3	TRBD2	TRBJ2-3	CAISDSGGRARTDTQYF	TGTGCCATCAGTGATTCGGGCGGGAGGGCCCGCACAGATACGCAGTATTTT
many	TRBV11-1	TRBD1	TRBJ1-1	CASSFGQGGTEAFF	TGTGCCAGCAGCTTCGGACAGGGCGGGACTGAAGCTTTCTTT
many	TRBV10-2	.	TRBJ1-6	CASSSVIQGNSPLHF	TGCGCCAGCAGCTCAGTAATCCAGGGTAATTCACCCCTCCACTTT
.	TRBV7-2	TRBD1	TRBJ2-2	CASSPDRVSRELFF	TGTGCCAGCAGCCCGGACAGGGTTAGCCGGGAGCTGTTTTTT